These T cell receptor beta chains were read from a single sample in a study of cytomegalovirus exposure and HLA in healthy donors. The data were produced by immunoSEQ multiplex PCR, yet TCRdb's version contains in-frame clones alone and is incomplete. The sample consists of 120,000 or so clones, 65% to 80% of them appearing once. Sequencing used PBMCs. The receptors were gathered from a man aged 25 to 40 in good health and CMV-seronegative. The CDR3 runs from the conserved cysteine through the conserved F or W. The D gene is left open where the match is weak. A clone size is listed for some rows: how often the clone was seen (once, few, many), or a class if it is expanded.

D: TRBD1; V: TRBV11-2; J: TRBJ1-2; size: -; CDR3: CASSRRDRIRPSNYGYTF; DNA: TGTGCCAGCAGCCGCCGGGACAGGATCAGGCCATCTAACTATGGCTACACCTTC
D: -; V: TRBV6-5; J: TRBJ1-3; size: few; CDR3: CASTLTVSGNTIYF; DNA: TGTGCCAGCACCCTGACAGTCTCTGGAAACACCATATATTTT
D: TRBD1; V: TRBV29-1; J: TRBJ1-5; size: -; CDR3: CSVGQGLDQPQHF; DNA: TGCAGCGTGGGACAGGGTCTGGATCAGCCCCAGCATTTT
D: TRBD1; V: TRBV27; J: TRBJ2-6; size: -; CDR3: CASSLLGQGSGANVLTF; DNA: TGTGCCAGCAGTTTATTGGGACAGGGTTCTGGGGCCAACGTCCTGACTTTC
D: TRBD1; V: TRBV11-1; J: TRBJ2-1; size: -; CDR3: CASSLVDRGLNEQFF; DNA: TGTGCCAGCAGCTTAGTCGACAGGGGGCTCAATGAGCAGTTCTTC
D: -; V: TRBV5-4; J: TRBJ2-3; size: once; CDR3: CASSSSGTGPTDTQYF; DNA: TGTGCCAGCAGCTCGAGCGGGACAGGTCCCACAGATACGCAGTATTTT
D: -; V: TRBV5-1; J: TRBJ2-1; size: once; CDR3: CASSMEAWGARYNEQFF; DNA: TGCGCCAGCAGCATGGAGGCGTGGGGCGCCAGATACAATGAGCAGTTCTTC
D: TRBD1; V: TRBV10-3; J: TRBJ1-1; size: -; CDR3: CAISESAGGNTEAFF; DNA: TGTGCCATCAGTGAGTCTGCAGGGGGAAACACTGAAGCTTTCTTT
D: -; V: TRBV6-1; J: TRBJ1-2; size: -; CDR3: CASSHRDWTLYGYTF; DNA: TGTGCCAGCAGTCACCGGGACTGGACCCTCTATGGCTACACCTTC
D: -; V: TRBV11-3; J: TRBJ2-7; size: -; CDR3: CASSEQFSYEQYF; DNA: TGTGCCAGCAGCGAACAGTTCTCCTACGAGCAGTACTTC
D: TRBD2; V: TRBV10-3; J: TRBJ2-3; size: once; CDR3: CAISESVAGPDTQYF; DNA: TGTGCCATCAGTGAGTCTGTAGCGGGGCCAGATACGCAGTATTTT
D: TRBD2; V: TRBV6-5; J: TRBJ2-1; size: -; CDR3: CASSYSGTSGGADQFF; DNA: TGTGCCAGCAGTTACTCCGGGACTAGCGGGGGGGCGGATCAGTTCTTC
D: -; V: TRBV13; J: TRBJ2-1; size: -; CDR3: CASSLMQGTDEQFF; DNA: TGTGCCAGCAGCTTAATGCAGGGAACCGATGAGCAGTTCTTC
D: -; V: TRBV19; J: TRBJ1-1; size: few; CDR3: CASSIDLMAGENTEAFF; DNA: TGTGCCAGTAGTATAGATCTAATGGCAGGGGAGAACACTGAAGCTTTCTTT
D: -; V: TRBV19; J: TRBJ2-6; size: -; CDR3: CASRARGSGANVLTF; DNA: TGTGCCAGTAGGGCGCGGGGCTCTGGGGCCAACGTCCTGACTTTC
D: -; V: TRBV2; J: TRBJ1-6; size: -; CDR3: CASSGLDNSPLHF; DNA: TGTGCCAGCTCCGGACTGGATAATTCACCCCTCCACTTT
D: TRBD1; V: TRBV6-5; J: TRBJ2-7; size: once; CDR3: CATSPGQGPYEQYF; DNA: TGTGCCACCAGCCCGGGACAGGGACCCTACGAGCAGTACTTC
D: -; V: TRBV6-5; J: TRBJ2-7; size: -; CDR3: CASSYSVAESSYEQYF; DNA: TGTGCCAGCAGTTACAGCGTAGCAGAGAGCTCCTACGAGCAGTACTTC
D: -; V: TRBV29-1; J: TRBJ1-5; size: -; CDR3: CSARGPDQPQHF; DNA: TGCAGCGCCCGAGGGCCCGATCAGCCCCAGCATTTT
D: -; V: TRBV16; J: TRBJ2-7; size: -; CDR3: CASSLLGSSYEQYF; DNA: TGTGCCAGCAGCCTGTTGGGGAGTTCCTACGAGCAGTACTTC
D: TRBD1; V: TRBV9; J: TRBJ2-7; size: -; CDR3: CASSVGQGTYEQYF; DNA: TGTGCCAGCAGCGTGGGACAGGGGACCTACGAGCAGTACTTC
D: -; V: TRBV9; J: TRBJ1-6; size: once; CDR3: CASSSHQTGTPDSPLHF; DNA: TGTGCCAGCAGCTCACACCAAACAGGGACCCCTGATTCACCCCTCCACTTT